These 28 T cell receptor beta chains were all obtained from the same sample, sequenced in a study of radiotherapy plus CTLA-4 blockade in lung cancer. The method was immunoSEQ multiplex PCR; TCRdb's version includes in-frame clones alone and lacks a portion of them. The sample has fewer than 35,000 clones, under 85% seen once. The material sequenced was peripheral blood, taken from a patient treated with radiotherapy plus ipilimumab. These receptor sequences come from a human donor with non-small cell lung cancer that progressed on radiotherapy plus ipilimumab.

The J gene is TRBJ2-1, the V gene TRBV20-1; D uncertain. Trimming cost V 3 bases and J 6 bases, with 6 bases left between them. The CDR3 extends over 11 amino acids. Germline V CDR1 and CDR2: DFQATT, SNEGSKA (reference sequence). The CDR3, as DNA: TGCAGTGCTAGCGGGTTCAATGAGCAGTTCTTC. The encoded protein is CSASGFNEQFF.

This chain uses TRBV4-1 with TRBJ2-7; D is ambiguous. CDR3 length: 14 amino acids. Germline CDR1 reads MGHRA; CDR2 reads YSYEKL. Trimming cost V 0 bases and J 9 bases, with 15 bases left between them. The CDR3 DNA reads as TGCGCCAGCAGCCAAGATTGGGGTGTTGTGATGCAGTACTTC. Translated, it gives CASSQDWGVVMQYF.

This clone was found a few times. V and J are TRBV10-3 and TRBJ1-6, with D unresolved. This CDR3 region has 13 residues. V dropped 2 bases and J dropped 10 bases, with 9 bases sitting between them. Germline-derived CDR1 and CDR2 are ENHRY and SYGVKD. The CDR3 coding sequence is TGTGCCATCAGTGAGGGCCGGGAGTCACCCCTCCACTTT. Amino acid sequence: CAISEGRESPLHF.

V gene TRBV28 combines with J gene TRBJ1-1; no reliable D call. Trimming took 6 bases from V and 0 from J, leaving 17 bases between them. CDR3 size: 16 residues. Germline V CDR1 and CDR2: MDHEN, SYDVKM. CDR3 DNA: TGTGCCAGCAGCCTTGGAAGAGCTGCTATGAACACTGAAGCTTTCTTT. Its protein product is CASSLGRAAMNTEAFF.

The J gene is TRBJ2-1, the V gene TRBV7-9, with 9 nucleotides matching TRBD2. From germline, CDR1 is SEHNR and CDR2 FQNEAQ (reference sequence). The ends lost 1 base at V and 4 bases at J; junction bases unmatched: 8. The CDR3 loop spans 17 amino acids. Written as DNA, the CDR3 is TGTGCCAGCAGCTTAGAAGGGCTAGCGGGGATTTACAATGAGCAGTTCTTC. The encoded protein is CASSLEGLAGIYNEQFF.

Note on this clone: A read error may account for a junction end that differs from germline. V and J are TRBV28 and TRBJ1-5; 7 nucleotides agree with TRBD1. The germline V gene encodes CDR1 MDHEN and CDR2 SYDVKM. The CDR3 runs 14 residues. The CDR3 DNA follows: TGTGTCAGCAGTTTTCCAGGGGGGAGGCAGCCCCAGCATTTT. Residues: CVSSFPGGRQPQHF.

The chain is built from TRBV27 and TRBJ1-1; TRBD1 matches 10 bases. The germline CDR1 and CDR2 sequences are MNHEY and SMNVEV (reference sequence). The V and J ends lost 6 bases and 5 bases, in that order; junction bases with no gene match: 6. The CDR3 covers 14 residues. This chain's CDR3 is CASRSGQGLTEAFF. CDR3 DNA sequence: TGTGCCAGCAGATCGGGACAGGGGTTAACTGAAGCTTTCTTT.

In the case of this clone: One end of the junction fails to match germline, which may point to a read error. CDR3: CAGSPPGSITEAFF. For the CDR3, the DNA is TGTGCCGGCTCACCACCGGGCAGTATCACTGAAGCTTTCTTT. The chain has TRBV18 and TRBJ1-1; D is unresolved. This CDR3 has 14 residues. Germline lookup yields CDR1 KGHSH and CDR2 LQKENI.

The chain combines TRBV28 with TRBJ2-7, with 8 positions matching TRBD2. Losses at the gene ends were 2 bases for V and 7 bases for J; bases not matched to a gene: 7. The CDR3 extends over 14 amino acids. The germline CDR1 and CDR2 sequences are MDHEN and SYDVKM. CDR3 loop: CASSLAGTSLEQYF. The CDR3 DNA reads TGTGCCAGCAGTTTAGCCGGGACTAGTTTAGAGCAGTACTTC.

This clone was seen only once. V gene TRBV9 combines with J gene TRBJ2-2, with 12 bases fitting TRBD2. The trim removed 0 bases at V and 6 bases at J, leaving 12 bases unmatched. The CDR3 totals 19 residues. The germline V gene has CDR1 SGDLS and CDR2 YYNGEE. The CDR3 loop is CASSVGAPGTSGFPGELFF. For the CDR3, the DNA is TGTGCCAGCAGCGTAGGTGCTCCAGGGACTAGCGGGTTCCCCGGGGAGCTGTTTTTT.

The table lists this clone with a few counts. The chain couples TRBV18 to TRBJ1-2; D remains unclear. V was cut by 3 bases and J by 4 bases, with 12 bases left in between. The CDR3 has 14 amino acids. Germline V CDR1 and CDR2: KGHSH, LQKENI. The CDR3 DNA follows: TGTGCCAGCTCACCCCCGAGCAGGACCTATGGCTACACCTTC. This gives the protein CASSPPSRTYGYTF.

This clone came up a few times. The V and J genes are TRBV18 and TRBJ2-3; D perhaps matches TRBD1 (5 bases). The CDR3 length is 18 residues. Per germline, CDR1 KGHSH and CDR2 LQKENI. The V gene lost 3 bases and the J gene lost 2 bases, with 21 bases spanning the gap. The CDR3 bases are TGTGCCAGCTCACCGCCGAAGTTTACAGGCCCCTCCACAGATACGCAGTATTTT. Encoded protein: CASSPPKFTGPSTDTQYF. The full variable domain, rest sourced from reference TRBV18 and TRBJ2-3, is NAGVMQNPRHLVRRRGQEARLRCSPMKGHSHVYWYRQLPEEGLKFMVYLQKENIIDESGMPKERFSAEFPKEGPSILRIQQVVRGDSAAYFCASSPPKFTGPSTDTQYFGPGTRLTVL.

The chain employs TRBV7-9 and TRBJ2-2; D remains ambiguous. Germline V gene data show CDR1 as SEHNR and CDR2 as FQNEAQ (reference sequence). The CDR3 totals 15 residues. Trimming shortened V by 5 bases and J by 3 bases, and 13 bases separated the two germline ends. The CDR3 region is CASSPLTRYTGELFF. CDR3 bases: TGTGCCAGCAGCCCTCTAACACGGTACACCGGGGAGCTGTTTTTT.

J is TRBJ2-5 and V is TRBV2, with TRBD2 matching over 13 bases. Germline V lookup: CDR1 SNHLY, CDR2 FYNNEI. The CDR3 consists of 17 residues. V was clipped by 6 bases and J by 1 base; unmatched bases: 8. The DNA of the CDR3 is TGTGCCAGCAGCAAGGGGACTAGCGGGATCGTCCAAGAGACCCAGTACTTC. It translates to CASSKGTSGIVQETQYF.

For this clone: Other DNA sequences in this specimen translate into the identical CDR3. This rearrangement joins TRBV4-3 to TRBJ2-5; 10 bases align to TRBD1. With V trimmed by 1 base and J by 1 base, 6 bases remained unmatched. The CDR3 is 17 residues long. Germline assignment: CDR1 LGHNA and CDR2 YSLEER. The CDR3 here is CASSQVARTGGQETQYF. In DNA form, the CDR3 reads TGCGCCAGCAGCCAAGTGGCTAGGACAGGGGGCCAAGAGACCCAGTACTTC.

V is TRBV10-3 and J is TRBJ1-2, with TRBD1 matching over 12 bases. This CDR3 has 20 amino acids. Trimming at V came to 2 bases and at J to 2 bases, leaving 15 bases not matched to a gene. Germline loops: CDR1 ENHRY, CDR2 SYGVKD. The CDR3 is CAISEPVGRDRGLQNYGYTF. The CDR3 DNA is TGTGCCATCAGTGAGCCTGTCGGGAGGGACAGGGGGCTACAGAACTATGGCTACACCTTC.

Points on this clone: This likely comes from a read error, as the CDR3 has no conserved phenylalanine or tryptophan at its end. The rearrangement links TRBV27 to TRBJ1-1, with TRBD1 as a possible D gene (6 bases). Germline loops: CDR1 MNHEY, CDR2 SMNVEV (reference sequence). The CDR3 is 13 amino acids. The CDR3 DNA reads TGTGCCGGCAGTGACAGGTTGTGGACTGAAGCTTTCCTT. Its protein product is CAGSDRLWTEAFL.

This clone was detected a few times. The chain combines TRBV18 with TRBJ2-7, with 8 bases that match TRBD2. The CDR3 spans 17 residues. Germline CDR1 reads KGHSH; CDR2 reads LQKENI. Germline trimming cut 1 base from V and 6 bases from J; bases unmatched to any gene: 14. The CDR3: CASSPLPGAREAGEQYF. The CDR3 coding sequence is TGTGCCAGCTCACCACTCCCAGGGGCGCGGGAGGCCGGCGAGCAGTACTTC.

This chain uses TRBV4-1 with TRBJ1-1, with 7 bases aligning to TRBD1. Losses at the gene ends were 1 base for V and 5 bases for J; bases not matched to a gene: 7. CDR1 is MGHRA and CDR2 is YSYEKL in the germline V gene. CDR3 length equals 15 residues. In DNA, the CDR3 is TGCGCCAGCAGCCAAGGTTCAGGGGGAAGGACTGAAGCTTTCTTT. The encoded protein is CASSQGSGGRTEAFF.

The rearrangement uses TRBV28 and TRBJ2-7; D is uncertain. Between the trimmed V and J ends, which lost 2 bases and 4 bases, there was a span of 12 bases. This CDR3 region has 14 residues. CDR1 and CDR2 (germline): MDHEN, SYDVKM. Written as DNA, the CDR3 is TGTGCCAGCAGTTTACCTCTAAACCCGTACGAGCAGTACTTC. It is translated as CASSLPLNPYEQYF.

The chain carries TRBV7-9 and TRBJ1-1; no definite D call. The germline V gene encodes CDR1 SEHNR and CDR2 FQNEAQ (reference sequence). The CDR3 spans 10 residues. Trimming shortened V by 8 bases and J by 4 bases, and 5 bases separated the two germline ends. DNA for the CDR3: TGTGCCAGCTGGGTCACTGAAGCTTTCTTT. It yields the protein CASWVTEAFF. The full variable domain, with the rest looked up from reference TRBV7-9 and TRBJ1-1, is DTGVSQNPRHKITKRGQNVTFRCDPISEHNRLYWYRQTLGQGPEFLTYFQNEAQLEKSRLLSDRFSAERPKGSFSTLEIQRTEQGDSAMYLCASWVTEAFFGQGTRLTVV.

The chain employs TRBV6-5 and TRBJ1-2; 8 nucleotides agree with TRBD1. CDR1 and CDR2 (germline): MNHEY, SVGAGI. The CDR3 is made up of 16 amino acids. The ends lost 4 bases at V and 0 bases at J; junction bases unmatched: 7. The CDR3 bases are TGTGCCAGCAGTTTAACAGGGGGTCGGTCTAACTATGGCTACACCTTC. Amino acid sequence: CASSLTGGRSNYGYTF.

This sequence joins TRBV5-1 and TRBJ2-7, with 7 positions matching TRBD1. Germline V gives CDR1 SGHRS, CDR2 YFSETQ. The CDR3 runs 15 residues. V dropped 2 bases and J dropped 0; count of bases not matched to a gene: 5. In DNA, the CDR3 is TGCGCCAGCAGCTTTGACAGGGTCAGCTCCTACGAGCAGTACTTC. Protein: CASSFDRVSSYEQYF.

There are a few counts of this clone. V gene TRBV18 combines with J gene TRBJ2-1; 14 bases are shared with TRBD2. The CDR3 extends over 15 amino acids. V was pared by 3 bases and J by 6 bases, with 1 base of the junction left unmatched. Germline CDR1 and CDR2: KGHSH and LQKENI. CDR3 residues: CASSPGLAGANEQFF. The CDR3 DNA is TGTGCCAGCTCACCGGGACTAGCGGGAGCCAATGAGCAGTTCTTC. Supplemented by reference TRBV18 and TRBJ2-1, the full variable domain reads NAGVMQNPRHLVRRRGQEARLRCSPMKGHSHVYWYRQLPEEGLKFMVYLQKENIIDESGMPKERFSAEFPKEGPSILRIQQVVRGDSAAYFCASSPGLAGANEQFFGPGTRLTVL.

The J gene is TRBJ2-3, the V gene TRBV27, with a tentative D call TRBD2 (5 bases). Germline V gene lookup returns CDR1 MNHEY and CDR2 SMNVEV (reference sequence). V gave up 4 bases and J gave up 0 bases, with 8 bases separating them. This CDR3 has 14 amino acids. The CDR3 bases are TGTGCCAGCAGTTGGAGCGGTAGCACAGATACGCAGTATTTT. It translates to CASSWSGSTDTQYF.

Here the CDR3 DNA reads TGTGCCAGCAGTCTCCTGGGACAGGGCTATAGCAATCAGCCCCAGCATTTT. It codes for CASSLLGQGYSNQPQHF. The chain recombines TRBV28 with TRBJ1-5; 9 bases match TRBD1. The CDR3 is 17 residues long. In germline, CDR1 is MDHEN, CDR2 SYDVKM. The V and J ends lost 5 bases and 0 bases, in that order; junction bases with no gene match: 8. The full variable domain, rest sourced from reference TRBV28 and TRBJ1-5, is DVKVTQSSRYLVKRTGEKVFLECVQDMDHENMFWYRQDPGLGLRLIYFSYDVKMKEKGDIPEGYSVSREKKERFSLILESASTNQTSMYLCASSLLGQGYSNQPQHFGDGTRLSIL.

The chain couples TRBV5-1 to TRBJ2-2; 13 positions match TRBD2. Germline V gene sequence: CDR1 SGHRS, CDR2 YFSETQ. This CDR3 has 16 residues. The ends lost 4 bases at V and 5 bases at J; junction bases unmatched: 5. CDR3 bases: TGCGCCAGCAGCCTCGGACTAGCGGGAGTTACCGGGGAGCTGTTTTTT. As protein: CASSLGLAGVTGELFF.

V gene TRBV14 combines with J gene TRBJ1-3, with TRBD1 as a possible D gene (5 bases). V shed 1 base and J shed 4 bases, with 14 bases lying between them. CDR3 size: 16 residues. The germline V gene has CDR1 SGHDN and CDR2 FVKESK. The CDR3 here is CASSQARPGAGNTIYF. The CDR3 DNA reads as TGTGCCAGCAGCCAAGCCCGACCCGGGGCCGGAAACACCATATATTTT.